Sequencing of this T cell receptor beta chain was carried out in a study of shared clonotypes between healthy human individuals. The wider study: The study enrolled a couple of women and three men aged 18 to 49. For every donor, three CD4 naive, three CD4 memory, two CD8 naive and one CD8 memory plates were used.

The study's findings and limits: Shared clonotypes across all four donors exceeded non-shared ones in generation probability.

Germline CDR1 is MDHEN and CDR2 is SYDVKM. The ends were cut back, 5 bases at V and 4 bases at J, with 11 bases in the middle. The CDR3 consists of 13 residues. On this clone: The antigen remains unidentified.

Source study methods: Filtering differed for immunoSEQ, which gave only junction sequences without quality scores. Clones were sequenced by immunoSEQ multiplex PCR, and TCRdb holds only the in-frame ones, with some missing. V, J and clone size are those of that table, while D and trimming were read from the DNA. Counted here are over a million clones, around 95% occurring once; the ten biggest clones make up over 1%. The clonotype originates from a man aged 25 to 40 in good health. The sequenced sample consisted of naive CD4+ T cells sorted from blood. The subset is: CD45RA+ positively selected. This chain connects TRBV28 to TRBJ1-2, with D maybe TRBD1 (5 bases). The CDR3 loop reads CASSRQRAYGYTF. The CDR3 DNA sequence: TGTGCCAGCAGTCGACAGAGGGCCTATGGCTACACCTTC.